This T cell receptor beta chain was identified during a study of CD8+ T cells in alopecia areata. Study as a whole: Dosing with tofacitinib proceeded for 6 to 18 months, followed by 6 months off drug. Study results and limitations: Affected scalp, especially in alopecia totalis/universalis, had a higher clonality than normal scalp did.

With respect to this clone: Its cognate antigen is unknown.

Isolated RNA was reverse transcribed into cDNA used as the sequencing template. The protocol was immunoSEQ multiplex PCR, while the TCRdb copy is restricted to in-frame clones and leaves out a portion. Of about 150,000 clones detected, about nine tenths appear once; the ten largest clones hold roughly 15%. Specimen: CD8+ T cells sorted from blood, collected at week 0. The TCR sequence derives from a human donor with alopecia areata.

CDR3 sequence (DNA): TGCAGTGCTGACAGGGGAAATGAGCAGTTCTTC. Protein sequence: CSADRGNEQFF. This sequence joins TRBV20-1 and TRBJ2-1, with 8 bases lining up with TRBD1. Trimming at V came to 5 bases and at J to 7 bases, leaving 1 base not matched to a gene. Germline V CDR1 and CDR2: DFQATT, SNEGSKA (reference sequence). The CDR3 extends over 11 amino acids.